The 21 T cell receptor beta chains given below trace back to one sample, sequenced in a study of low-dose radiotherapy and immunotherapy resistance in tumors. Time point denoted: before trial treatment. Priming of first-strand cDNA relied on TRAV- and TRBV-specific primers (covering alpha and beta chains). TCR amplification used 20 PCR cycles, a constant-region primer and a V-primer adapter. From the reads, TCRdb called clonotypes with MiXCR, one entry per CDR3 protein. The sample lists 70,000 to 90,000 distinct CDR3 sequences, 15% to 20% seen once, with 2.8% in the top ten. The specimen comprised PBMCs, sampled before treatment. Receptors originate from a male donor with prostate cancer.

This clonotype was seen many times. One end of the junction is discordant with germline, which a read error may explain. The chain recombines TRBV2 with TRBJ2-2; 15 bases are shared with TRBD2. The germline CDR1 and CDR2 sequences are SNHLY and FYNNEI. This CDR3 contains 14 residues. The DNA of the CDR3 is TGCGGGACTAGCGGGGGGCCGAACACCGGGGAGCTGTTTTTT. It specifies CGTSGGPNTGELFF.

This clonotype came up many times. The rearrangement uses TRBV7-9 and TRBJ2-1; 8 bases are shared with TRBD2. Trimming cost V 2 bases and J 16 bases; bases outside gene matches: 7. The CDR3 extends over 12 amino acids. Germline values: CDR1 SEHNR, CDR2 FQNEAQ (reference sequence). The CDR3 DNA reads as TGTGCCAGCAGCTTATACGGGGGGGCCGCATTCTTC. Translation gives CASSLYGGAAFF.

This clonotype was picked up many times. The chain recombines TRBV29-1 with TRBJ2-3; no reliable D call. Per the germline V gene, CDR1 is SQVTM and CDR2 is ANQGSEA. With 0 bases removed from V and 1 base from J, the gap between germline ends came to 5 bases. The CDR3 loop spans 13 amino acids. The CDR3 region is CSVEDSRTDTQYF. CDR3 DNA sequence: TGCAGCGTTGAAGACAGCCGCACAGATACGCAGTATTTT.

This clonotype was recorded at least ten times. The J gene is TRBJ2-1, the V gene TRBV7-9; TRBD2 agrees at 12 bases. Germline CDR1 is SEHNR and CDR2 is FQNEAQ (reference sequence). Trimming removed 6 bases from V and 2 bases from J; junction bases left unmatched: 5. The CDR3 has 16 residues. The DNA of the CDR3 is TGTGCCAGCAGACCTCTAGCGGGGGGGCCCTACAATGAGCAGTTCTTC. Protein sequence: CASRPLAGGPYNEQFF.

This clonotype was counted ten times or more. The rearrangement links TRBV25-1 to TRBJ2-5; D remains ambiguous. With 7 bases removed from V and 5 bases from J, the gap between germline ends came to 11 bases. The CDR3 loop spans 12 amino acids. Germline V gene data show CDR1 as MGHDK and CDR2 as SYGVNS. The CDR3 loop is CASTSSLETQYF. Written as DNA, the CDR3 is TGTGCCAGCACCTCCTCACTGGAGACCCAGTACTTC. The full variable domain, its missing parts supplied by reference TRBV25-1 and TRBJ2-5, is EADIYQTPRYLVIGTGKKITLECSQTMGHDKMYWYQQDPGMELHLIHYSYGVNSTEKGDLSSESTVSRIRTEHFPLTLESARPSHTSQYLCASTSSLETQYFGPGTRLLVL.

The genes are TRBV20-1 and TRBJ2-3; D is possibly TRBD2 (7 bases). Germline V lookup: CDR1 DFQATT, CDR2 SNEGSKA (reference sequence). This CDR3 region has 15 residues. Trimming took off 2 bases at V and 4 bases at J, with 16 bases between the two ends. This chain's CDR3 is CSARPRGARADTQYF. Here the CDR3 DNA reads TGCAGTGCTAGACCCCGGGGGGCCCGAGCAGATACGCAGTATTTT.

CDR3 loop: CACHWPGMGELFF. CDR3 coding DNA: TGTGCCTGCCACTGGCCGGGAATGGGGGAACTGTTTTTT. The V gene is TRBV30, the J gene TRBJ1-4; D is possibly TRBD1 (5 bases). The germline gives CDR1 GTSNPN, CDR2 SVGIG (reference sequence). V dropped 6 bases and J dropped 12 bases, with 20 bases sitting between them. The CDR3 has 13 residues.

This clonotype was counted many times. The CDR3 DNA reads as TGTGCCAGCAGCTTAGGCGCGAGGGAGACCCAGTACTTC. This codes for CASSLGARETQYF. The chain recombines TRBV11-3 with TRBJ2-5; D is uncertain. The CDR3 has 13 amino acids. CDR1 and CDR2 from the germline V gene are SGHNT and YENEEA. The V end was cut by 1 base, the J end by 5 bases, with 8 bases between.

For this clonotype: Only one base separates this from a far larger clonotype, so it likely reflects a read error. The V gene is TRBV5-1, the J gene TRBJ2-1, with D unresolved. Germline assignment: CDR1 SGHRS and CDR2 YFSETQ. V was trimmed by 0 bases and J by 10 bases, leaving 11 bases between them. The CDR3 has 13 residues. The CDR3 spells CASSLAAAGEQFF. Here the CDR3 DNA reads TGCGCCAGCAGCTTGGCGGCAGCCGGCGAGCAGTTCTTC.

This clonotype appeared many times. CDR3 sequence reads: CASSQGSLNTEAFF. For the CDR3, the DNA is TGTGCCAGCAGCCAGGGCAGCCTGAACACTGAAGCTTTCTTT. The chain is built from TRBV3-1 and TRBJ1-1; no reliable D call. The CDR3 loop spans 14 amino acids. Germline V lookup: CDR1 LGHDT, CDR2 YNNKEL (reference sequence). Trimming removed 3 bases from V and 0 bases from J, with 8 bases in between.

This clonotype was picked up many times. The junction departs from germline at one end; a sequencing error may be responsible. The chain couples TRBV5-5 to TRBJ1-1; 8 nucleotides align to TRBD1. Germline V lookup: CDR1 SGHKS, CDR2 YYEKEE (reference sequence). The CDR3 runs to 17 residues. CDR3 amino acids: CASSLRTARGPSTEAFF. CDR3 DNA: TGCGCCAGCAGCTTGCGGACTGCCAGGGGGCCATCCACTGAAGCTTTCTTT.

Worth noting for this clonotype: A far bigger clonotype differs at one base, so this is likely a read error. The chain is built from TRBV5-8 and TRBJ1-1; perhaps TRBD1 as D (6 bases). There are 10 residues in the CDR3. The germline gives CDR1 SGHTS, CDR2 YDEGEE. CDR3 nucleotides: TGTACCAGCAGTCAGGGGTCAGCTTTCTTT. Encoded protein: CTSSQGSAFF.

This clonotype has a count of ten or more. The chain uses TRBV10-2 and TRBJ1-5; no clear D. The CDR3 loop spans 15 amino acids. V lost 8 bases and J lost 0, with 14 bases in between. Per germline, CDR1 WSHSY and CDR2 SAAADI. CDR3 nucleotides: TGCGCCAGCGGGAGCAGGAGGAATAGCAATCAGCCCCAGCATTTT. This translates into CASGSRRNSNQPQHF.

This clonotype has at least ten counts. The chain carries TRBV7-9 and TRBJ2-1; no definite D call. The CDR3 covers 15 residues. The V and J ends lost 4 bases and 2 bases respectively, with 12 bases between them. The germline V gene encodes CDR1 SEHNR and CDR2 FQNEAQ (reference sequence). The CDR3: CASSYPSNTYNEQFF. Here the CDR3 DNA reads TGTGCCAGCAGCTACCCCTCGAATACCTACAATGAGCAGTTCTTC.

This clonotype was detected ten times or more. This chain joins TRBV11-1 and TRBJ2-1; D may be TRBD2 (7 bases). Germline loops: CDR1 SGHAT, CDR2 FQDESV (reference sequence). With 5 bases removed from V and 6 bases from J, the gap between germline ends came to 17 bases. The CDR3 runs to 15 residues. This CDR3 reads CASSPRGAGANEQFF. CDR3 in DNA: TGTGCCAGCAGCCCCCGTGGGGCGGGGGCCAATGAGCAGTTCTTC.

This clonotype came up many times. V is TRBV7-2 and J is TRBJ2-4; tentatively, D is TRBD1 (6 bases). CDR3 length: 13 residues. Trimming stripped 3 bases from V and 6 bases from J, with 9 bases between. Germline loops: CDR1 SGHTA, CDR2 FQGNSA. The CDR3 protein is CASSLTGTNIQYF. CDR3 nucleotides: TGTGCCAGCAGCTTGACAGGAACAAACATTCAGTACTTC.

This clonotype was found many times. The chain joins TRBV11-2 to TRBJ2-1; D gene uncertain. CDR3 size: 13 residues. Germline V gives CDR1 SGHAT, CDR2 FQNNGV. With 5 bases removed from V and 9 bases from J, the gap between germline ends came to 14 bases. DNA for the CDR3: TGTGCCAGCAGCCACCTAAATCGACGTGAGCAGTTCTTC. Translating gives CASSHLNRREQFF.

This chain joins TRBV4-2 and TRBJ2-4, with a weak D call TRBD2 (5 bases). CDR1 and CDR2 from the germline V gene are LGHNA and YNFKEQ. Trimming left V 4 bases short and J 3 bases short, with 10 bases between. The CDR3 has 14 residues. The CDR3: CASSRVGVKNIQYF. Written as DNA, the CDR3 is TGTGCCAGCAGCCGGGTGGGAGTCAAAAACATTCAGTACTTC.

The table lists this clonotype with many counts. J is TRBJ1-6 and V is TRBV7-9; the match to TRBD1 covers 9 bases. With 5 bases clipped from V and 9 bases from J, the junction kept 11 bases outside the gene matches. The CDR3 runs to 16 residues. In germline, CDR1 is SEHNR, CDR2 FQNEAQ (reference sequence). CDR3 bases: TGTGCCAGCAGCGGCACAGGGGGCCGTGTCGGTTCACCCCTCCACTTT. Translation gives CASSGTGGRVGSPLHF.

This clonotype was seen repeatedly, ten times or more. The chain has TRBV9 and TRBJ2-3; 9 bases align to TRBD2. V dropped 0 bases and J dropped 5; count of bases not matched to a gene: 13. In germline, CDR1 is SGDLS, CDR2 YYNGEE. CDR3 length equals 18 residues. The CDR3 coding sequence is TGTGCCAGCAGCGTAGCTGCGTGGGGCGGGGGGGCCGAAGATACGCAGTATTTT. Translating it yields CASSVAAWGGGAEDTQYF.

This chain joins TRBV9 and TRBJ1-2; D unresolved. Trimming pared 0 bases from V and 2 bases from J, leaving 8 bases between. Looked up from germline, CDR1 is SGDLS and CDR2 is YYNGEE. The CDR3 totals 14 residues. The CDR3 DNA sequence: TGTGCCAGCAGCGTAGCTACGGTAAACTATGGCTACACCTTC. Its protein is CASSVATVNYGYTF. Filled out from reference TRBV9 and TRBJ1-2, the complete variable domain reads DSGVTQTPKHLITATGQRVTLRCSPRSGDLSVYWYQQSLDQGLQFLIQYYNGEERAKGNILERFSAQQFPDLHSELNLSSLELGDSALYFCASSVATVNYGYTFGSGTRLTVV.